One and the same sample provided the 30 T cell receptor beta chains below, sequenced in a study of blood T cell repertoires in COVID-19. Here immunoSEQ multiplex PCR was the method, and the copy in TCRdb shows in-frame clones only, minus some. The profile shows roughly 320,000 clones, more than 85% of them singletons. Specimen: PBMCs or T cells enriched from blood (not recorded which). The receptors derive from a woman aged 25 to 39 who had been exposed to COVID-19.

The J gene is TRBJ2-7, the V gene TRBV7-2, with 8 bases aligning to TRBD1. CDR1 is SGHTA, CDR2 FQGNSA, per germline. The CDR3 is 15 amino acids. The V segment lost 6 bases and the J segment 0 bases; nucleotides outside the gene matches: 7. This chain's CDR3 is CASRPPGQGSYEQYF. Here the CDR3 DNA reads TGTGCCAGCAGACCTCCCGGACAGGGCTCCTACGAGCAGTACTTC. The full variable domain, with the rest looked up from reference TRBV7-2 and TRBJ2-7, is GAGVSQSPSNKVTEKGKDVELRCDPISGHTALYWYRQSLGQGLEFLIYFQGNSAPDKSGLPSDRFSAERTGGSVSTLTIQRTQQEDSAVYLCASRPPGQGSYEQYFGPGTRLTVT.

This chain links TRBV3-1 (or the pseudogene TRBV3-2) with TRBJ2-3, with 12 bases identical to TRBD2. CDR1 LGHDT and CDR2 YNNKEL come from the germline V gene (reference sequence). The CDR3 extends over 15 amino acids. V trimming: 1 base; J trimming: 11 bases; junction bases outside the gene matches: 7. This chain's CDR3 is CASSQGTSGARGQYF. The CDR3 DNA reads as TGTGCCAGCAGCCAAGGGACTAGCGGGGCACGGGGGCAGTATTTT.

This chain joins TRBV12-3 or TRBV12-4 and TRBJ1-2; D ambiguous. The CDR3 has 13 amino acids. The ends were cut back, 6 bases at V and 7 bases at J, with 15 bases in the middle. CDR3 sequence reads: CASSPTNVGGYTF. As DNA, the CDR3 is TGTGCCAGCAGCCCGACTAATGTGGGTGGCTACACCTTC.

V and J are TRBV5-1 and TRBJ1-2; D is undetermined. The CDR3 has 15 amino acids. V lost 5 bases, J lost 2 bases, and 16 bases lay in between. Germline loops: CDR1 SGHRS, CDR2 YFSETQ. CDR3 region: CASSITPEPNYGYTF. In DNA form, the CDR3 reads TGCGCCAGCAGTATAACCCCCGAGCCCAACTATGGCTACACCTTC. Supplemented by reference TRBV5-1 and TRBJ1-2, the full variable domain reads KAGVTQTPRYLIKTRGQQVTLSCSPISGHRSVSWYQQTPGQGLQFLFEYFSETQRNKGNFPGRFSGRQFSNSRSEMNVSTLELGDSALYLCASSITPEPNYGYTFGSGTRLTVV.

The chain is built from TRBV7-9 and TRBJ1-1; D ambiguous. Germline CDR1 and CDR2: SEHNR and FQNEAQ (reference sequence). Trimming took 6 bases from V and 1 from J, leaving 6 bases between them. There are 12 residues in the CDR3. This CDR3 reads CASRWANTEAFF. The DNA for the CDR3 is TGTGCCAGCAGATGGGCGAACACTGAAGCTTTCTTT.

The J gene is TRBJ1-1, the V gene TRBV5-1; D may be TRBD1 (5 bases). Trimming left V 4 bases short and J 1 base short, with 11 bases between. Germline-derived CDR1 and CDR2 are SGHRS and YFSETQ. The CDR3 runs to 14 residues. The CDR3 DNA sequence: TGCGCCAGCAGCCCCCGGCAGGGGAACACTGAAGCTTTCTTT. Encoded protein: CASSPRQGNTEAFF.

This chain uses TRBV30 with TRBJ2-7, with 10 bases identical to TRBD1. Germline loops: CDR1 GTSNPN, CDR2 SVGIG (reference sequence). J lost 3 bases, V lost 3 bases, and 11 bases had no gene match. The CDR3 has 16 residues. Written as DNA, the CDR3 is TGTGCCTGGAGCTGGGGGGCGGGACAGGGGATCTACGAGCAGTACTTC. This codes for CAWSWGAGQGIYEQYF. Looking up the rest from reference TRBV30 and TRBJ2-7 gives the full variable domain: SQTIHQWPATLVQPVGSPLSLECTVEGTSNPNLYWYRQAAGRGLQLLFYSVGIGQISSEVPQNLSASRPQDRQFILSSKKLLLSDSGFYLCAWSWGAGQGIYEQYFGPGTRLTVT.

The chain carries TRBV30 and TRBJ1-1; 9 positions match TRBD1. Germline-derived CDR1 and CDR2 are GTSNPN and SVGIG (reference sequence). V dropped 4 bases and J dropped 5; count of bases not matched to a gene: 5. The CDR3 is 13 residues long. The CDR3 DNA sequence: TGTGCCTGGATGACAGGGGGTTTTACTGAAGCTTTCTTT. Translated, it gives CAWMTGGFTEAFF.

The chain's CDR3 is CASSHPDRDYYGYTF. The CDR3 DNA sequence: TGCGCCAGCAGCCACCCGGACAGGGACTACTATGGCTACACCTTC. This chain joins TRBV4-1 and TRBJ1-2; TRBD1 matches 8 bases. Germline V gene data show CDR1 as MGHRA and CDR2 as YSYEKL. J lost 3 bases, V lost 3 bases, and 6 bases had no gene match. CDR3 length equals 15 residues.

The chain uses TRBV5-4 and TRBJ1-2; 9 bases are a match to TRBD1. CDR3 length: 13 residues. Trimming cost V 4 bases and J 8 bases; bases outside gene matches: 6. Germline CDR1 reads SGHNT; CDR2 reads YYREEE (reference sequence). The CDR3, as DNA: TGTGCCAGCAGCCCGGGACAGGGAAACGGCTACACCTTC. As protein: CASSPGQGNGYTF.

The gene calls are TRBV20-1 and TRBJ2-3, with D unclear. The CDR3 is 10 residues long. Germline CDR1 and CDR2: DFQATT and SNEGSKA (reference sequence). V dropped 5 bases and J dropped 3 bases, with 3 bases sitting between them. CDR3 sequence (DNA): TGCAGTGCTCAGACAGATACGCAGTATTTT. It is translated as CSAQTDTQYF.

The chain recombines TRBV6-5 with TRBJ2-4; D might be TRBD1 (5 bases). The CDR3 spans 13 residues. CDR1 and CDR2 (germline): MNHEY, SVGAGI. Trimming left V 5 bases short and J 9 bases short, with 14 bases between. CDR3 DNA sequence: TGTGCCAGCAGTCCAGGGTTAGGGGTCATTCAGTACTTC. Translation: CASSPGLGVIQYF.

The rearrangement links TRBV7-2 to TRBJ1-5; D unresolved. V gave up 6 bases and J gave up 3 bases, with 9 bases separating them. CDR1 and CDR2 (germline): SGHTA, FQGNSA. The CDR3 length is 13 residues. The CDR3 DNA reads TGTGCCAGCAGTTCGAGCTCCAATCAGCCCCAGCATTTT. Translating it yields CASSSSSNQPQHF.

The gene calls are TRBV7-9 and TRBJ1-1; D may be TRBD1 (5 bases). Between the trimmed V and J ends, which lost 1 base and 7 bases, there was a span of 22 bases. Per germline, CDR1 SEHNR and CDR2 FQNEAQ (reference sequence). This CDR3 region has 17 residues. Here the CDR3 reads CASSLGDFWSQNFEAFF. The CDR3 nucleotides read TGTGCCAGCAGCTTAGGGGACTTTTGGTCCCAAAATTTTGAAGCTTTCTTT. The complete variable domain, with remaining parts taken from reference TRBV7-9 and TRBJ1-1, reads DTGVSQNPRHKITKRGQNVTFRCDPISEHNRLYWYRQTLGQGPEFLTYFQNEAQLEKSRLLSDRFSAERPKGSFSTLEIQRTEQGDSAMYLCASSLGDFWSQNFEAFFGQGTRLTVV.

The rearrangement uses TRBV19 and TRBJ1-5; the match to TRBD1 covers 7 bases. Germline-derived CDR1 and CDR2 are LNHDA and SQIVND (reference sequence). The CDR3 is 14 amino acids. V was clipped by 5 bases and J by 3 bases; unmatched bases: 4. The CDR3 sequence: CASSLQGFNQPQHF. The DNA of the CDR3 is TGTGCCAGTAGTTTACAGGGGTTCAATCAGCCCCAGCATTTT.

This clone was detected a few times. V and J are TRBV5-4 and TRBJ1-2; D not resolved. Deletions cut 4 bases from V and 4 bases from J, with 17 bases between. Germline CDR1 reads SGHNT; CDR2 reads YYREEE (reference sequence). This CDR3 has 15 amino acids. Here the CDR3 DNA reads TGTGCCAGCAGCATAGAGTCGGAGGGTAGCTATGGCTACACCTTC. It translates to CASSIESEGSYGYTF.

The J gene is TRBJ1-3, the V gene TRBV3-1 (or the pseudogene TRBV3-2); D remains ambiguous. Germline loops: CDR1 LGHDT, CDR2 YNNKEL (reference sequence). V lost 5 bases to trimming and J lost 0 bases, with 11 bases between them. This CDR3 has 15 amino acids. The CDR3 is CASSTRPSSGNTIYF. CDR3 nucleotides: TGTGCCAGCAGCACGAGGCCGAGCTCTGGAAACACCATATATTTT.

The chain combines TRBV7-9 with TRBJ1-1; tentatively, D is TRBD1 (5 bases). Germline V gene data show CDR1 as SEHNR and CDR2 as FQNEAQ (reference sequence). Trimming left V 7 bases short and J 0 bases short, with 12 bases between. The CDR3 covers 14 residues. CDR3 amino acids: CASTAGGMNTEAFF. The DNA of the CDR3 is TGTGCCAGCACCGCCGGGGGGATGAACACTGAAGCTTTCTTT. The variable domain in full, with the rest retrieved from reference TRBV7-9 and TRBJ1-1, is DTGVSQNPRHKITKRGQNVTFRCDPISEHNRLYWYRQTLGQGPEFLTYFQNEAQLEKSRLLSDRFSAERPKGSFSTLEIQRTEQGDSAMYLCASTAGGMNTEAFFGQGTRLTVV.

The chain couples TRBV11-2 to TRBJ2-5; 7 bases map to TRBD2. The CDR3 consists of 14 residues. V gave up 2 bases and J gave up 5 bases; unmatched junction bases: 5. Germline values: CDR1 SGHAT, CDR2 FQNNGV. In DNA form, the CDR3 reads TGTGCCAGCAGCTTATCTGTGCGGGGGGAGACCCAGTACTTC. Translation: CASSLSVRGETQYF.

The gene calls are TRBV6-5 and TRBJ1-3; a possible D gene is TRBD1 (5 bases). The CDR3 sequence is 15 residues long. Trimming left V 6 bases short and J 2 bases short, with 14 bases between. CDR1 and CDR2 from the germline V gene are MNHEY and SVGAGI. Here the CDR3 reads CASRRGLNAGNTIYF. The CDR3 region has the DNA TGTGCCAGCAGGCGGGGACTCAACGCTGGAAACACCATATATTTT.

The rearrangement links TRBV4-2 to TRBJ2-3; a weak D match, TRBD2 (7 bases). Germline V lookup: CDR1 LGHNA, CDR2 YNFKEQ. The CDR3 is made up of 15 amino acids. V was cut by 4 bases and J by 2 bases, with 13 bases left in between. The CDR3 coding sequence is TGTGCCAGCAGCCCGAGGGGGGGGAACACAGATACGCAGTATTTT. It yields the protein CASSPRGGNTDTQYF.

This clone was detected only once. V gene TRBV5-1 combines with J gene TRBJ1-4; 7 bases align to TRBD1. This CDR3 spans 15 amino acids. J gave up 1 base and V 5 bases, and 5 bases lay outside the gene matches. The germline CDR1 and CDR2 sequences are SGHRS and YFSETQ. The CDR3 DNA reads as TGCGCCAGCAGTATCAACAGGGGAACTAATGAAAAACTGTTTTTT. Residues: CASSINRGTNEKLFF.

The CDR3: CASSQWDRGSEQYF. CDR3 nucleotides: TGCGCCAGCAGCCAGTGGGACAGGGGGAGCGAGCAGTACTTC. This sequence joins TRBV4-3 and TRBJ2-7; TRBD1 matches 11 bases. The CDR3 runs to 14 residues. Germline V gives CDR1 LGHNA, CDR2 YSLEER. With V trimmed by 3 bases and J by 6 bases, 4 bases remained unmatched.

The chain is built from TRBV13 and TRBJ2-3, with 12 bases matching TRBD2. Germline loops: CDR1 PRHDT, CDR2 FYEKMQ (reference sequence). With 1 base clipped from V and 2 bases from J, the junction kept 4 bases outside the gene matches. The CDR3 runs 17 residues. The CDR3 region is CASSLARTSGNTDTQYF. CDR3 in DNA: TGTGCCAGCAGCTTAGCCAGGACTAGCGGGAACACAGATACGCAGTATTTT.

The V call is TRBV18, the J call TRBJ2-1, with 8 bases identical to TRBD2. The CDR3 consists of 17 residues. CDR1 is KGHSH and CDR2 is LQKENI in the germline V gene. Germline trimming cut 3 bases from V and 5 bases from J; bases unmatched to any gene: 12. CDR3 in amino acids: CASSPLQVAGGHNEQFF. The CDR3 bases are TGTGCCAGCTCACCTTTACAGGTGGCGGGGGGCCACAATGAGCAGTTCTTC.

Here the CDR3 DNA reads TGTGCCAGTAGTGTCACAGCAACCGCTAACTATGGCTACACCTTC. It translates to CASSVTATANYGYTF. This rearrangement joins TRBV19 to TRBJ1-2; D is unresolved. The germline V gene has CDR1 LNHDA and CDR2 SQIVND (reference sequence). Deletions cut 5 bases from V and 0 bases from J, with 13 bases between. The CDR3 contains 15 residues.

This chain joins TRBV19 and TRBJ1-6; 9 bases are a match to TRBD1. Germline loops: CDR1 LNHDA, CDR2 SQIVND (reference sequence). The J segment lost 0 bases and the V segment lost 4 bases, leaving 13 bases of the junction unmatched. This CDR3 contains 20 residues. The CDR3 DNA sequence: TGTGCCAGTAGTAAAAGATCGGGACAGGGCCTTAGCTCCTATAATTCACCCCTCCACTTT. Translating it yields CASSKRSGQGLSSYNSPLHF.

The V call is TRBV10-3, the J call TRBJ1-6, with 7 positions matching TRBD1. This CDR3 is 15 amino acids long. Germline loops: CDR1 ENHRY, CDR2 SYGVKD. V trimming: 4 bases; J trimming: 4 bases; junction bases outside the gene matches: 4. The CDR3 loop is CAISADRLYNSPLHF. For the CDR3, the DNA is TGTGCCATCAGTGCGGACAGGCTTTATAATTCACCCCTCCACTTT.

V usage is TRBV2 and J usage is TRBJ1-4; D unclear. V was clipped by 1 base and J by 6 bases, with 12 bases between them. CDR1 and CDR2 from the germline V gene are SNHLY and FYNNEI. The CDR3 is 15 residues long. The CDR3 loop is CASSEDGVSYEKLFF. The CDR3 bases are TGTGCCAGCAGTGAAGACGGGGTGTCCTATGAAAAACTGTTTTTT.

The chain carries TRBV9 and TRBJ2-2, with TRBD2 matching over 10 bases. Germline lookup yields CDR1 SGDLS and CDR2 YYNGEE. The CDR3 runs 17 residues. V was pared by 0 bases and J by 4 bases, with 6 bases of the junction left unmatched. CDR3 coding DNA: TGTGCCAGCAGCGTAGTAGCGGGGGGCGGGAGCACCGGGGAGCTGTTTTTT. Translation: CASSVVAGGGSTGELFF. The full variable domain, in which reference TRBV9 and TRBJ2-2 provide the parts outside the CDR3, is DSGVTQTPKHLITATGQRVTLRCSPRSGDLSVYWYQQSLDQGLQFLIQYYNGEERAKGNILERFSAQQFPDLHSELNLSSLELGDSALYFCASSVVAGGGSTGELFFGEGSRLTVL.